This T cell receptor beta chain was sequenced in a study of shared clonotypes between healthy human individuals. Study-level points and caveats: Naive CD4 clonotype sharing across several donors was around 5%.

The authors loaded around 200 ng DNA, around 30,000 T cell genomes, into sorted-subset replicate PCRs. The method was immunoSEQ multiplex PCR; TCRdb's version includes in-frame clones alone and lacks a portion of them. The sample contains about 2.5 million clones, just under 95% of which appear only once. The donors, healthy adults who were HIV-negative, had experienced no recent acute infections or vaccinations. To note about this clone: Its antigen is not identified.

V was cut by 4 bases and J by 2 bases, with 9 bases left in between. Germline V CDR1 and CDR2: SNHLY, FYNNEI. This CDR3 is 15 amino acids long. This clonotype was sampled from a man aged 18 to 29 in good health. Some clones in this sample may be carry-over from other donors' samples. This rearrangement joins TRBV2 to TRBJ2-6; the D is unclear. The material sequenced was naive CD4+ T cells from PBMCs. Subset denoted: CD45RA+ positively selected. The CDR3 sequence: CASSVGLTGANVLTF. CDR3 DNA: TGTGCCAGCAGTGTGGGCCTCACTGGGGCCAACGTCCTGACTTTC.